This T cell receptor (beta chain) was identified in a study of blood T cell repertoires in COVID-19 (TCRdb year 2020). About the investigation overall: The collaborator samples originated in the United States, Italy and Spain and spanned the acute and convalescent phases of COVID-19. The prospective study material was composed of cDNA or gDNA derived from T cells, B-cell-depleted T cells, or PBMCs. The dataset comprised deeply sampled blood TCRbeta repertoires from subjects exposed to, actively infected with, or recovered from COVID-19. The repertoires were released in a freely available public database meant as a resource for research on the immune response to SARS-CoV-2. The samples were drawn from the first 160 participants of the ongoing ImmuneRACE study and from 950 to 1,500 subjects provided by 6 global collaborators. Nearly every sample came with metadata listing a de-identified subject ID, COVID-19 status, age in years and sex. Where available, HLA class I and class II types were taken from metadata supplied by the sample provider and were not determined by assay-based typing.

A note on this clone: It has no known antigen specificity. Base qualities are missing; no much larger clone stands one base away.

Results the study describes overall, beyond this receptor: The amount of clinical and demographic metadata varied by source and participant and was provided uncurated.

TCRbeta CDR3 regions were amplified from genomic DNA using the immunoSEQ Assay, a bias-controlled multiplex PCR. The paper's data handling went like this. Within the assay, amplification of reference gene primers was used to estimate how many nucleated cells each sample contained. To quantify the absolute abundance of each unique TCRbeta CDR3 rearrangement, sequence reads were collapsed and filtered. For each sample, productive Simpson clonality was calculated as the square root of Simpson's diversity index over productive rearrangements. TCRdb provides this immuneACCESS table in a form limited to in-frame rearrangements. Some clones are lacking; in checked studies, under half of them reflect an unresolved V gene, and why the rest are absent is not known. For V, J and clone size, that table is used; D and trimming come from the DNA. In all, the sample holds about 190,000 clones, and around 87% of those were seen once. The ten largest account for about 0.66% of the sample.

Collaborating institutions collected whole blood in K2EDTA tubes following their own protocols. For TCRbeta analysis, collaborators shipped samples in one of three forms: frozen whole blood, isolated PBMCs, or DNA extracted from either of those sample types. Trimming takes 3 bases off V and 2 bases off J; junction bases not matched to a gene: 5. CDR1 and CDR2, looked up from the germline V gene (reference sequence), are SGHKS and YYEKEE. Including cysteine and phenylalanine, the CDR3 has 15 amino acids. Of the read, only the CDR3 DNA is kept; its 45 bases are in frame from base 1. The chain links TRBV5-5 with TRBJ1-5; 7 nucleotides in the junction match TRBD1. The sequenced material came from peripheral blood. The sequence derives from a middle-aged man with acute or convalescent COVID-19. CDR3 region: CASSSTGEGNQPQHF. The nucleotide sequence reads TGTGCCAGCAGCTCAACAGGGGAGGGCAATCAGCCCCAGCATTTT.